The subject of this entry is one T cell receptor beta chain. Its antigen is as yet unknown. This sample is part of a study of cytomegalovirus exposure and HLA in healthy donors. Looking at the study overall: The study's early data release held tens of millions of unique TCRs from HLA-typed donors.

The PCR used 60 Vbeta and 13 Jbeta primers. The method was immunoSEQ multiplex PCR; TCRdb's version includes in-frame clones alone and lacks a portion of them. The sample has 150,000 to 180,000 clones, about 85% seen once. This CDR3 is built from 16 residues. Per the germline V gene, CDR1 is ENHRY and CDR2 is SYGVKD. Trimming took 3 bases from V and 4 from J; bases not matched to a gene: 11. Overall study results and limits: Data from an earlier analysis indicated that most TCR beta V segments were productive either about 87% or about 30% of the time. V- and J-gene trimming in TCR beta was tied to a missense DCLRE1C variant by an analysis performed later.

Sequencing was performed on PBMCs. This receptor was taken from a man aged 30 to 45 in good health and CMV-seropositive. The chain combines TRBV10-3 with TRBJ1-2; 7 bases fit TRBD1. CDR3 region: CAISDRGSAGGYGYTF. The CDR3 bases are TGTGCCATCAGTGACAGGGGGTCCGCCGGGGGCTATGGCTACACCTTC.